Presented here are 32 T cell receptor beta chains from one specimen sequenced in a study. Tregs were sorted as CD4+CD25+CD127-/low cells. TCRdb reprocessed the 5' RACE reads via MiXCR and lists one record per CDR3 protein. Among about 59,000 distinct CDR3 sequences, less than 25% were seen once, and the ten largest hold 2.5% to 4%. Sequencing was carried out using tumor-infiltrating Tregs sorted from the breast tumor. The receptors derive from a female donor with breast cancer.

In this sample, this clonotype turned up many times. The chain carries TRBV7-6 and TRBJ2-2; unclear D gene. Germline V gene sequence: CDR1 SGHVS, CDR2 FNYEAQ. The germline V and J ends were trimmed by 1 base and 5 bases, with 14 bases remaining between them. The CDR3 has 16 residues. The CDR3 reads CASSLVGVSGTGELFF. The CDR3 coding sequence is TGTGCCAGCAGCTTAGTCGGTGTCAGTGGGACCGGGGAGCTGTTTTTT.

The chain uses TRBV30 and TRBJ2-3; D not resolved. The ends were cut back, 3 bases at V and 2 bases at J, with 6 bases in the middle. The CDR3 has 12 residues. In germline, CDR1 is GTSNPN, CDR2 SVGIG (reference sequence). The CDR3 sequence is CAWSDNTDTQYF. CDR3 in DNA: TGTGCCTGGAGCGATAACACAGATACGCAGTATTTT. Based on the CDR3 plus reference TRBV30 and TRBJ2-3, the full variable domain is SQTIHQWPATLVQPVGSPLSLECTVEGTSNPNLYWYRQAAGRGLQLLFYSVGIGQISSEVPQNLSASRPQDRQFILSSKKLLLSDSGFYLCAWSDNTDTQYFGPGTRLTVL.

The chain links TRBV18 to TRBJ2-7, with D tentatively TRBD2 (5 bases). With 1 base removed from V and 3 bases from J, the gap between germline ends came to 13 bases. The CDR3 runs to 15 residues. Per the germline V gene, CDR1 is KGHSH and CDR2 is LQKENI. CDR3 nucleotide sequence: TGTGCCAGCTCACCACAGAGCGGAGCGTACTACGAGCAGTACTTC. This codes for CASSPQSGAYYEQYF.

This sequence joins TRBV12-3 or TRBV12-4 and TRBJ2-7, with TRBD2 matching 7 bases. CDR3 length equals 13 residues. Trimming cost V 6 bases and J 6 bases; bases outside gene matches: 8. CDR3 in amino acids: CASRIGLVREQYF. In nucleotides, the CDR3 is TGTGCCAGCAGAATCGGACTAGTACGCGAGCAGTACTTC.

This clonotype was recorded many times. The V call is TRBV6-1, the J call TRBJ1-1, with a weak D call TRBD1 (6 bases). The V end was cut by 5 bases, the J end by 1 base, with 14 bases between. This CDR3 is 15 amino acids long. The germline CDR1 and CDR2 sequences are MNHNS and SASEGT. The CDR3 is CASSMGALRNTEAFF. The CDR3, as DNA: TGTGCCAGCAGTATGGGGGCCCTTCGGAACACTGAAGCTTTCTTT.

This rearrangement joins TRBV28 to TRBJ1-2, with D hard to call. Germline CDR1 MDHEN, CDR2 SYDVKM. Trimming removed 3 bases from V and 4 bases from J, with 12 bases in between. The CDR3 is 14 amino acids. The CDR3 DNA follows: TGTGCCAGCAGTTTGGAAAGGGTGCTCTATGGCTACACCTTC. It is translated as CASSLERVLYGYTF.

This clonotype appeared a few times. The V and J genes are TRBV7-2 and TRBJ1-1; TRBD1 matches 7 bases. Per the germline V gene, CDR1 is SGHTA and CDR2 is FQGNSA. The CDR3 is 15 residues long. J gave up 5 bases and V 5 bases, and 11 bases lay outside the gene matches. This chain's CDR3 is CASSPWQGGRTEAFF. In nucleotides, the CDR3 is TGTGCCAGCAGCCCTTGGCAGGGGGGAAGGACTGAAGCTTTCTTT.

There are many counts of this clonotype. The gene calls are TRBV29-1 and TRBJ2-1; D remains unclear. V lost 4 bases, J lost 7 bases, and 5 bases lay in between. Per germline, CDR1 SQVTM and CDR2 ANQGSEA. This CDR3 is built from 10 residues. The chain's CDR3 is CSVGVNEQFF. As DNA, the CDR3 is TGCAGCGTTGGAGTTAATGAGCAGTTCTTC.

Remarks on this clonotype: This may come from a read error, since a much larger clone is one base off. This rearrangement joins TRBV28 to TRBJ1-1, with 7 bases that match TRBD1. CDR1 is MDHEN, CDR2 SYDVKM, per germline. The CDR3 extends over 17 amino acids. CDR3 amino acids: CASSLWDLGQMNAEAFF. The CDR3 DNA follows: TGTGCCAGCAGTTTATGGGATTTGGGACAGATGAACGCTGAAGCTTTCTTT. Complete variable domain (other parts from reference TRBV28 and TRBJ1-1): DVKVTQSSRYLVKRTGEKVFLECVQDMDHENMFWYRQDPGLGLRLIYFSYDVKMKEKGDIPEGYSVSREKKERFSLILESASTNQTSMYLCASSLWDLGQMNAEAFFGQGTRLTVV.

The rearrangement joins TRBV7-9 to TRBJ2-5, with 9 bases identical to TRBD1. From germline, CDR1 is SEHNR and CDR2 FQNEAQ (reference sequence). The junction had 1 base not matched to a gene; V was cut back by 1 base and J by 4 bases. The CDR3 is 14 amino acids. The CDR3 reads CASSLGDRVETQYF. The CDR3 DNA follows: TGTGCCAGCAGCTTAGGGGACAGGGTAGAGACCCAGTACTTC.

This clonotype turned up a few times. The V and J genes are TRBV7-2 and TRBJ2-2; TRBD1 agrees at 8 bases. The CDR3 consists of 17 residues. Germline V CDR1 and CDR2: SGHTA, FQGNSA. The V gene end was trimmed by 1 base and the J gene end by 6 bases; junction bases not matched to a gene: 10. The CDR3 protein is CASSLDAGGLAAGELFF. The CDR3 nucleotides are TGTGCCAGCAGCTTAGACGCAGGGGGCTTGGCCGCCGGGGAGCTGTTTTTT.

The V and J genes are TRBV24-1 and TRBJ2-1; 7 nucleotides match TRBD1. Per germline, CDR1 KGHDR and CDR2 SFDVKD. The CDR3 is 18 amino acids. With 6 bases clipped from V and 0 bases from J, the junction kept 13 bases outside the gene matches. The CDR3 loop is CATSNPPGQSSSYNEQFF. The CDR3 DNA reads as TGTGCCACCAGTAACCCCCCGGGACAGTCGAGCTCCTACAATGAGCAGTTCTTC.

The chain is built from TRBV5-1 and TRBJ2-6, with a possible D match to TRBD2 (6 bases). In germline, CDR1 is SGHRS, CDR2 YFSETQ. The V gene lost 4 bases and the J gene lost 2 bases, with 13 bases spanning the gap. The CDR3 covers 16 residues. In DNA, the CDR3 is TGCGCCAGCAGCCCTGAAGGCGGGGCTGGGGCCAACGTCCTGACTTTC. It codes for CASSPEGGAGANVLTF.

This clonotype was seen only a few times. The chain has TRBV7-2 and TRBJ2-1; 8 bases line up with TRBD1. Unmatched junction bases numbered 6, after V lost 5 bases and J lost 0 bases. The CDR3 runs 16 residues. The V gene's germline CDR1 is SGHTA and CDR2 FQGNSA. The DNA of the CDR3 is TGTGCCAGCAGCCCACAGGGGGGTCACTCCTACAATGAGCAGTTCTTC. Translating it yields CASSPQGGHSYNEQFF. Combining the CDR3 with reference TRBV7-2 and TRBJ2-1 gives the whole variable domain GAGVSQSPSNKVTEKGKDVELRCDPISGHTALYWYRQSLGQGLEFLIYFQGNSAPDKSGLPSDRFSAERTGGSVSTLTIQRTQQEDSAVYLCASSPQGGHSYNEQFFGPGTRLTVL.

In its sample, this clonotype was seen once. The chain combines TRBV28 with TRBJ2-4; 10 nucleotides match TRBD1. The CDR3 is made up of 14 amino acids. The V and J ends lost 6 bases and 7 bases, in that order; junction bases with no gene match: 6. Germline assignment: CDR1 MDHEN and CDR2 SYDVKM. CDR3 sequence reads: CASRAGQGGNIQYF. As DNA, the CDR3 is TGTGCCAGCAGGGCAGGACAGGGGGGGAACATTCAGTACTTC. The variable domain in full, completed from reference TRBV28 and TRBJ2-4, reads DVKVTQSSRYLVKRTGEKVFLECVQDMDHENMFWYRQDPGLGLRLIYFSYDVKMKEKGDIPEGYSVSREKKERFSLILESASTNQTSMYLCASRAGQGGNIQYFGAGTRLSVL.

The V call is TRBV5-1, the J call TRBJ1-2; D unclear. The V gene's germline CDR1 is SGHRS and CDR2 YFSETQ. The CDR3 sequence is 15 residues long. Between the trimmed V and J ends, which lost 0 bases and 2 bases, there was a span of 11 bases. The CDR3, as DNA: TGCGCCAGCAGCTTGGAATACGAGATAAACTATGGCTACACCTTC. It is translated as CASSLEYEINYGYTF.

Written as DNA, the CDR3 is TGTGCCAGCACGGGGACCGTCTCCTACGAGCAGTACTTC. This codes for CASTGTVSYEQYF. J is TRBJ2-7 and V is TRBV28; D is possibly TRBD1 or TRBD2 (5 bases each). CDR3 length equals 13 residues. V shed 7 bases and J shed 0 bases, with 10 bases lying between them. CDR1 is MDHEN, CDR2 SYDVKM, per germline.

This clonotype was recorded a few times. The chain is built from TRBV24-1 and TRBJ1-5, with D perhaps TRBD1 (5 bases). The CDR3 extends over 12 amino acids. Germline CDR1 and CDR2: KGHDR and SFDVKD. Trimming took off 3 bases at V and 6 bases at J, with 5 bases between the two ends. The CDR3 sequence: CATSDGTQPQHF. As DNA, the CDR3 is TGTGCCACCAGTGATGGGACTCAGCCCCAGCATTTT.

This clonotype was observed at least ten times. The chain recombines TRBV7-6 with TRBJ2-2; possibly TRBD1 for D (6 bases). V shed 5 bases and J shed 6 bases, with 13 bases lying between them. Germline V lookup: CDR1 SGHVS, CDR2 FNYEAQ. The CDR3 is 14 residues long. The CDR3 region has the DNA TGTGCCAGCAGCCCGATACAGGGTCCCGGGGAGCTGTTTTTT. Protein sequence: CASSPIQGPGELFF.

This clonotype was picked up a small number of times. The chain links TRBV7-2 to TRBJ2-1; no definite D call. Trimming shortened V by 3 bases and J by 7 bases, and 13 bases separated the two germline ends. The CDR3 is 14 amino acids. In germline, CDR1 is SGHTA, CDR2 FQGNSA. As DNA, the CDR3 is TGTGCCAGCAGCTTTCGGGTAGTGTCTAATGAGCAGTTCTTC. Amino acids: CASSFRVVSNEQFF.

This clonotype was picked up a small number of times. One end of the junction is discordant with germline, which a read error may explain. This sequence joins TRBV5-1 and TRBJ2-2; the D gene is possibly TRBD2 (5 bases). There are 14 residues in the CDR3. Germline CDR1 is SGHRS and CDR2 is YFSETQ. CDR3 region: CASSLEQFTGELCF. The CDR3, as DNA: TGCGCCAGCAGCTTAGAACAGTTCACCGGGGAGCTGTGTTTT. Full variable domain (remainder filled in from reference TRBV5-1 and TRBJ2-2): KAGVTQTPRYLIKTRGQQVTLSCSPISGHRSVSWYQQTPGQGLQFLFEYFSETQRNKGNFPGRFSGRQFSNSRSEMNVSTLELGDSALYLCASSLEQFTGELCFGEGSRLTVL.

The V and J genes are TRBV7-9 and TRBJ2-5; 8 bases match TRBD2. V shed 8 bases, J shed 5 bases, and the junction held 13 bases outside the gene matches. This CDR3 has 15 amino acids. Germline assignment: CDR1 SEHNR and CDR2 FQNEAQ (reference sequence). CDR3 nucleotides: TGTGCCAGCGGACCCATTAGCGGGGCGCGGGAGACCCAGTACTTC. Translated: CASGPISGARETQYF. The whole variable domain, remainder taken from reference TRBV7-9 and TRBJ2-5, is DTGVSQNPRHKITKRGQNVTFRCDPISEHNRLYWYRQTLGQGPEFLTYFQNEAQLEKSRLLSDRFSAERPKGSFSTLEIQRTEQGDSAMYLCASGPISGARETQYFGPGTRLLVL.

Only a few counts were recorded for this clonotype. The gene calls are TRBV7-8 and TRBJ2-7, with a possible D match to TRBD2 (6 bases). There are 15 residues in the CDR3. Trimming removed 1 base at V and 7 bases at J, with 17 bases between. Germline V lookup: CDR1 SGHVS, CDR2 FQNEAQ. CDR3 in amino acids: CASSLVFVGGGEQYF. The CDR3 DNA sequence: TGTGCCAGCAGCTTAGTCTTTGTGGGAGGAGGAGAGCAGTACTTC. The full variable domain, with the rest looked up from reference TRBV7-8 and TRBJ2-7, is GAGVSQSPRYKVAKRGQDVALRCDPISGHVSLFWYQQALGQGPEFLTYFQNEAQLDKSGLPSDRFFAERPEGSVSTLKIQRTQQEDSAVYLCASSLVFVGGGEQYFGPGTRLTVT.

This clonotype was seen at least ten times. The chain couples TRBV6-5 to TRBJ2-3; D is perhaps TRBD1 (5 bases). V was trimmed by 5 bases and J by 2 bases, leaving 11 bases between them. Germline CDR1 is MNHEY and CDR2 is SVGAGI. The CDR3 length is 14 residues. CDR3 sequence reads: CASSPRQNTDTQYF. The DNA of the CDR3 is TGTGCCAGCAGTCCCCGACAGAACACAGATACGCAGTATTTT.

The chain couples TRBV6-1 to TRBJ2-1; 8 bases map to TRBD1. Trimming removed 6 bases from V and 2 bases from J; junction bases left unmatched: 12. Germline CDR1 and CDR2: MNHNS and SASEGT. This CDR3 spans 17 amino acids. Here the CDR3 DNA reads TGTGCCAGCAGCCTTAGGTCGGCAGGGGGCGCCTACAATGAGCAGTTCTTC. Its protein is CASSLRSAGGAYNEQFF.

This clonotype has more than one count but fewer than ten. The genes are TRBV28 and TRBJ1-2, with D hard to call. V gave up 6 bases and J gave up 7 bases, with 15 bases separating them. Germline V gives CDR1 MDHEN, CDR2 SYDVKM. The CDR3 consists of 13 residues. CDR3 sequence: CASSSLSSGGYTF. CDR3 in DNA: TGTGCCAGCAGCTCCCTCTCTTCGGGTGGCTACACCTTC.

This clonotype was counted between two and nine times. The chain is built from TRBV5-1 and TRBJ1-1, with D possibly matching TRBD1 (6 bases). Deletions cut 0 bases from V and 2 bases from J, with 11 bases between. The germline V gene encodes CDR1 SGHRS and CDR2 YFSETQ. CDR3 length equals 15 residues. The chain's CDR3 is CASSLGGGGNTEAFF. CDR3 sequence (DNA): TGCGCCAGCAGCTTGGGTGGGGGCGGAAACACTGAAGCTTTCTTT.

The chain uses TRBV28 and TRBJ1-5, with 7 positions matching TRBD1. V was clipped by 5 bases and J by 2 bases; unmatched bases: 6. The CDR3 is made up of 15 amino acids. Germline-derived CDR1 and CDR2 are MDHEN and SYDVKM. CDR3 coding DNA: TGTGCCAGCAGTGGAGAGGGGGCAGGCAATCAGCCCCAGCATTTT. Encoded protein: CASSGEGAGNQPQHF.

This clonotype was counted ten times or more. The chain has TRBV7-2 and TRBJ1-1, with 10 nucleotides matching TRBD1. The V and J ends lost 5 bases and 5 bases, in that order; junction bases with no gene match: 11. CDR3 length: 16 residues. From germline, CDR1 is SGHTA and CDR2 FQGNSA. CDR3 nucleotides: TGTGCCAGCAGCCTACAATCGACAGGGGGCTATACTGAAGCTTTCTTT. Residues: CASSLQSTGGYTEAFF.

This chain connects TRBV11-2 to TRBJ2-7, with 9 positions matching TRBD1. With 2 bases clipped from V and 2 bases from J, the junction kept 7 bases outside the gene matches. The CDR3 runs 16 residues. The germline V gene has CDR1 SGHAT and CDR2 FQNNGV. This CDR3 is CASSLPTGGNAYEQYF. CDR3 bases: TGTGCCAGCAGCTTACCGACAGGGGGGAATGCCTACGAGCAGTACTTC. The whole variable domain, remainder taken from reference TRBV11-2 and TRBJ2-7, is EAGVAQSPRYKIIEKRQSVAFWCNPISGHATLYWYQQILGQGPKLLIQFQNNGVVDDSQLPKDRFSAERLKGVDSTLKIQPAKLEDSAVYLCASSLPTGGNAYEQYFGPGTRLTVT.

This clonotype was observed many times. The gene calls are TRBV10-3 and TRBJ2-3; 10 nucleotides match TRBD1. V lost 7 bases, J lost 4 bases, and 5 bases stayed unmatched. The CDR3 is made up of 14 amino acids. Looked up from germline, CDR1 is ENHRY and CDR2 is SYGVKD. The CDR3 spells CAITSGTGADTQYF. As DNA, the CDR3 is TGTGCCATCACCTCCGGGACAGGGGCAGATACGCAGTATTTT.

This chain joins TRBV7-2 and TRBJ2-7; the D gene is possibly TRBD2 (6 bases). CDR3 length equals 14 residues. Germline V lookup: CDR1 SGHTA, CDR2 FQGNSA. Trimming shortened V by 5 bases and J by 6 bases, and 17 bases separated the two germline ends. This CDR3 is CASSVGGRGSEQYF. The CDR3 region has the DNA TGTGCCAGCAGCGTCGGGGGACGGGGCTCCGAGCAGTACTTC.